This T cell receptor (beta chain) was identified in a study of OX40 agonist ivuxolimab in advanced cancers. Libraries were prepared by immunoSEQ multiplex PCR; TCRdb keeps only in-frame clonotypes and omits some of them. The sample lists about 27,000 clones, approximately 85% seen once, with approximately 48% in the top ten. Germline V gives CDR1 LNHDA, CDR2 SQIVND (reference sequence). The CDR3 has 12 amino acids. V shed 9 bases and J shed 5 bases, with 10 bases lying between them. This chain uses TRBV19 with TRBJ2-2, with D perhaps matching TRBD1 or TRBD2 (5 bases each). The origin of this receptor is an adult with an advanced solid tumor such as melanoma, head and neck, liver or kidney cancer. This sample comprised CD4+ or CD8+ T cells sorted from blood, obtained in a trial of the OX40 agonist ivuxolimab. The CDR3 DNA is TGTGCCAGCCGAGGGGAAACCGGGGAGCTGTTTTTT. It specifies CASRGETGELFF.